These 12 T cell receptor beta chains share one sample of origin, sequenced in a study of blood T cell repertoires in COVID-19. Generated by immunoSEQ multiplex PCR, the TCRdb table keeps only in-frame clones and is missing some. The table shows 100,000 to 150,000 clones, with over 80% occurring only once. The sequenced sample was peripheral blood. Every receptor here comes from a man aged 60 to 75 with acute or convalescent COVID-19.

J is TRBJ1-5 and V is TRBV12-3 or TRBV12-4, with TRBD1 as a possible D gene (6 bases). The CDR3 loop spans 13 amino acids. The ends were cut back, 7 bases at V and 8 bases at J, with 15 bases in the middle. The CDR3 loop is CASTSTGQEPQHF. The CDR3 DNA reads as TGTGCCAGCACCTCGACAGGCCAGGAGCCCCAGCATTTT.

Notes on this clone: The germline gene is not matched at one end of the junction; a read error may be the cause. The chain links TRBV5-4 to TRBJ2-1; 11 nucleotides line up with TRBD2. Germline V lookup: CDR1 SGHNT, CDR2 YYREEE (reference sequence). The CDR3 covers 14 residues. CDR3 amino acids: CASSLEASGRPEVF. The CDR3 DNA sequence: TGTGCCAGCAGCTTGGAGGCTAGCGGGAGGCCAGAGGTCTTC.

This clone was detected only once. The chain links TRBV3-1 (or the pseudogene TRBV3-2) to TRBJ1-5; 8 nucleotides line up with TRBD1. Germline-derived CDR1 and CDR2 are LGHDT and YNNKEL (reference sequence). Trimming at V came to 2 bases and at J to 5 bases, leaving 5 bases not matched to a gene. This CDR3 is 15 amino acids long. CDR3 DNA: TGTGCCAGCAGCCAAATGACAGGGGTTCATCAGCCCCAGCATTTT. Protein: CASSQMTGVHQPQHF.

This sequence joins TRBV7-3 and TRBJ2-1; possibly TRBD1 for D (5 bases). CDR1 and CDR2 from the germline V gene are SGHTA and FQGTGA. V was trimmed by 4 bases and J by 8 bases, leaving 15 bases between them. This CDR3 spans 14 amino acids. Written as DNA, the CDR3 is TGTGCCAGCAGCTCCCAGGGCGACTGGGATGAGCAGTTCTTC. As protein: CASSSQGDWDEQFF. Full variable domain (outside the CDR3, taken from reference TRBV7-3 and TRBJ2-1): GAGVSQTPSNKVTEKGKYVELRCDPISGHTALYWYRQSLGQGPEFLIYFQGTGAADDSGLPNDRFFAVRPEGSVSTLKIQRTERGDSAVYLCASSSQGDWDEQFFGPGTRLTVL.

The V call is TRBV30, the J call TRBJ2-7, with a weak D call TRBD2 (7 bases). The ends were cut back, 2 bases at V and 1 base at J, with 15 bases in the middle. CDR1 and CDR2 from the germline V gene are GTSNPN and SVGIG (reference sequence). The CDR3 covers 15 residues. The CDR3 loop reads CAWSPGGARSYEQYF. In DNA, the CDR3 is TGTGCCTGGAGTCCGGGGGGCGCAAGGTCCTACGAGCAGTACTTC. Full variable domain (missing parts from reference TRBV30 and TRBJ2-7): SQTIHQWPATLVQPVGSPLSLECTVEGTSNPNLYWYRQAAGRGLQLLFYSVGIGQISSEVPQNLSASRPQDRQFILSSKKLLLSDSGFYLCAWSPGGARSYEQYFGPGTRLTVT.

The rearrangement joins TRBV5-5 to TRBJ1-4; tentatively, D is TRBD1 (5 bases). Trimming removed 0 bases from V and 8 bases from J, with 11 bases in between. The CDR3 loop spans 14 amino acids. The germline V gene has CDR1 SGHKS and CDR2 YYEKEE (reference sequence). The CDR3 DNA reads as TGTGCCAGCAGCTTGGGGAAGGGACTCGAAAAACTGTTTTTT. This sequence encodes CASSLGKGLEKLFF.

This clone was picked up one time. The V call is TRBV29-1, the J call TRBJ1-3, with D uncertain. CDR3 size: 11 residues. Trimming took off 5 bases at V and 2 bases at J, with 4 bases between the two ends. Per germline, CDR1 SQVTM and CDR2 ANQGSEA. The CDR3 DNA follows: TGCAGCGTTTCAACTGGAAACACCATATATTTT. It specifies CSVSTGNTIYF.

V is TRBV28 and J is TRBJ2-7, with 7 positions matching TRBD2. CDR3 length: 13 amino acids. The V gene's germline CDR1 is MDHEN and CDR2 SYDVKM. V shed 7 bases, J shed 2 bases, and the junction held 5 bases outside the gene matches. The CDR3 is CASNAGAPYEQYF. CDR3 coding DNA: TGTGCCAGCAACGCGGGAGCGCCCTACGAGCAGTACTTC.

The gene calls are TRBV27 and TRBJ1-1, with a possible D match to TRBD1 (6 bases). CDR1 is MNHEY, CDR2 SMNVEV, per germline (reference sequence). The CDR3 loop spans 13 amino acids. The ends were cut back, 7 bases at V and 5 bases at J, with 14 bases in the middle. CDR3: CASTPRGYTEAFF. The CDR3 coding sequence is TGTGCCAGCACCCCCAGGGGCTATACTGAAGCTTTCTTT.

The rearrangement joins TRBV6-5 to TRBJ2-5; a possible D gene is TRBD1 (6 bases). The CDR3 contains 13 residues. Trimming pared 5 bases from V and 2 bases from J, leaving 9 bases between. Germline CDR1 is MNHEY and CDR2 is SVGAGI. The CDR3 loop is CASSRTEQETQYF. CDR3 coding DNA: TGTGCCAGCAGTCGGACAGAACAAGAGACCCAGTACTTC.

The chain's CDR3 is CASEFGGSASYNEQFF. CDR3 nucleotides: TGTGCCAGCGAGTTCGGCGGGAGTGCATCCTACAATGAGCAGTTCTTC. The chain recombines TRBV2 with TRBJ2-1; TRBD2 agrees at 7 bases. The V gene end was trimmed by 8 bases and the J gene end by 1 base; junction bases not matched to a gene: 11. There are 16 residues in the CDR3. Germline CDR1 and CDR2: SNHLY and FYNNEI.

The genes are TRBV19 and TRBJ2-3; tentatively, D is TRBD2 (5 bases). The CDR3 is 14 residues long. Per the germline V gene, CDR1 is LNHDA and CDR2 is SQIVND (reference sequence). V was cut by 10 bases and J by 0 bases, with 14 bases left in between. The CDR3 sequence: CATMGATSTDTQYF. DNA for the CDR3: TGTGCCACCATGGGAGCGACTAGCACAGATACGCAGTATTTT.